A single sample gave rise to the 22 T cell receptor beta chains below, sequenced in a study of tumor and adjacent non-tumor tissue in lung cancer. A modified ARM-PCR protocol with three rounds of nested PCR amplified TCRbeta. TCRdb reprocessed the multiplex PCR reads with MiXCR, giving one entry per CDR3 protein. Here the sample spans some 99,000 distinct CDR3 sequences, 62% being singletons. This sample's RNA came from whole unsorted tissue. The normal lung tissue was taken more than 3 cm from the tumor edge. Material: distant non-tumor lung tissue. The receptors derive from a man between 60 and 75 years old with non-small cell lung cancer.

This clonotype was observed at least ten times. The genes are TRBV6-5 and TRBJ1-1; TRBD1 is a possible D gene (6 bases). The CDR3 has 16 residues. Germline V gene data show CDR1 as MNHEY and CDR2 as SVGAGI. Trimming took 8 bases from V and 5 from J, leaving 24 bases between them. CDR3 sequence (DNA): TGTGCCAGCCCTTGGGGGGGACACCCAAGTCGAACTGAAGCTTTCTTT. Translation gives CASPWGGHPSRTEAFF.

For this clonotype: A read error may account for a junction end that differs from germline. The chain couples TRBV29-1 to TRBJ2-1, with 8 bases identical to TRBD2. Germline CDR1 reads SQVTM; CDR2 reads ANQGSEA. This CDR3 has 16 residues. The CDR3 protein is CSVNKLAATSYNEQFF. CDR3 coding DNA: TGCAGCGTCAATAAACTAGCGGCGACTTCCTACAATGAGCAGTTCTTT.

The genes are TRBV6-2 or TRBV6-3 and TRBJ1-1; 7 positions agree with TRBD1. Germline V gene lookup returns CDR1 MNHEY and CDR2 SVGEGT. V lost 10 bases, J lost 5 bases, and 7 bases stayed unmatched. CDR3 length: 12 residues. CDR3 residues: CANNKQGTEAFF. The CDR3 nucleotides are TGTGCCAACAACAAACAGGGGACTGAAGCTTTCTTT.

This clonotype was detected many times. This chain links TRBV12-3 or TRBV12-4 with TRBJ2-7, with TRBD2 matching 7 bases. Trimming at V came to 5 bases and at J to 6 bases, leaving 7 bases not matched to a gene. CDR3 length: 13 residues. CDR3 sequence (DNA): TGTGCCAGCAGTCTTAAGGGAGGGTTCGAGCAGTACTTC. Its protein product is CASSLKGGFEQYF.

The table lists this clonotype with a count of one. Germline and junction disagree at one end, which may indicate a read error. The chain is built from TRBV6-6 and TRBJ2-1; D may be TRBD1 or TRBD2 (5 bases each). This CDR3 is 15 amino acids long. Looked up from germline, CDR1 is MNHNY and CDR2 is SVGAGI (reference sequence). CDR3 region: CASSSGTGGVSEEFF. The CDR3 DNA is TGTGCCAGCAGTTCCGGCACTGGGGGAGTAAGTGAGGAGTTCTTC.

The gene calls are TRBV6-2 or TRBV6-3 and TRBJ2-7, with unresolved D. Germline CDR1 is MNHEY and CDR2 is SVGEGT. The CDR3 length is 12 residues. For the CDR3, the DNA is TGTGACGGCAGTTCCTCAAGGGTAGAGCAGTACTTC. Amino acids: CDGSSSRVEQYF.

About this clonotype itself: One junction end disagrees with the germline gene, perhaps due to a read error. The genes are TRBV11-2 and TRBJ2-1; TRBD2 agrees at 7 bases. The CDR3 has 14 amino acids. The germline CDR1 and CDR2 sequences are SGHAT and FQNNGV. CDR3 region: CASSSAGNYHEQFF. In nucleotides, the CDR3 is TGTGCCAGCAGTTCAGCGGGAAACTACCATGAGCAGTTCTTC.

This chain uses TRBV5-1 with TRBJ1-2, with TRBD1 identical over 7 bases. This CDR3 region has 14 residues. V lost 9 bases and J lost 3; bases outside the gene matches: 11. Germline CDR1 and CDR2: SGHRS and YFSETQ. CDR3 region: CANRITGTDYGYTF. The CDR3 DNA follows: TGCGCCAACAGAATTACCGGGACAGACTATGGCTACACCTTC.

Concerning this clonotype itself: A much larger clone is a single base away; this may be a read error. V usage is TRBV6-8 and J usage is TRBJ1-5, with unresolved D. This CDR3 region has 16 residues. Germline CDR1 MNHGY, CDR2 SAAAGT. The CDR3 DNA reads as TGTACCACCGAATTACACGGGGATTATAGCAATCAGCCCCAGCATTTT. Its protein is CTTELHGDYSNQPQHF.

This clonotype was seen only once. A read error may produce the germline difference seen at one junction end. The chain couples TRBV11-3 to TRBJ2-1; no clear D. This CDR3 is built from 14 residues. CDR1 SGHNT and CDR2 YENEEA come from the germline V gene. CDR3 coding DNA: TGTACCAGTAGCTGGGAAGGAGTAGTGAATGAGCAGTTCTTC. This gives the protein CTSSWEGVVNEQFF.

Of note for this clonotype: An end of the junction does not agree with germline; a read error may underlie this. This chain joins TRBV29-1 and TRBJ2-7; 8 bases fit TRBD2. The V gene's germline CDR1 is SQVTM and CDR2 ANQGSEA. CDR3 length equals 13 residues. The CDR3 DNA reads TGCAGCGTTGTCGGGACTAGATGCTACGAGCAATACTTC. This encodes CSVVGTRCYEQYF.

This clonotype was recorded only once. At one end the junction does not follow the germline gene, possibly because of a read error. The CDR3 sequence: CASSTGTPGTLYF. In nucleotides, the CDR3 is TGCGCCAGCAGCACAGGGACACCAGGGACCCTGTACTTC. The chain carries TRBV4-3 and TRBJ2-5, with D maybe TRBD1 (6 bases). The CDR3 runs to 13 residues. Germline CDR1 is LGHNA and CDR2 is YSLEER.

This clonotype was observed many times. The chain recombines TRBV4-3 with TRBJ2-2; TRBD1 matches at 9 bases. The V segment lost 1 base and the J segment 4 bases; nucleotides outside the gene matches: 4. CDR3 length: 16 amino acids. Germline values: CDR1 LGHNA, CDR2 YSLEER. CDR3 sequence: CASSQATGGGTGELFF. CDR3 bases: TGCGCCAGCAGCCAAGCGACAGGGGGGGGCACCGGGGAGCTGTTTTTT.

To note about this clonotype: This may stem from a read error, because a much larger clone lies one nucleotide away. The rearrangement uses TRBV11-3 and TRBJ2-7; D not certain. TRBJ2-1 matches the DNA end more closely, so the J call is doubtful. This CDR3 comprises 12 residues. Germline V gene lookup returns CDR1 SGHNT and CDR2 YENEEA. This CDR3 reads CASSLDTTEQFF. The CDR3 nucleotides are TGTGCCAGCAGCTTAGATACCACCGAGCAGTTCTTC.

On this clonotype itself: At one end, the junction sequence differs from germline, possibly due to a read error. V gene TRBV11-3 combines with J gene TRBJ2-6; TRBD1 agrees at 8 bases. Germline V CDR1 and CDR2: SGHNT, YENEEA. The CDR3 extends over 17 amino acids. DNA for the CDR3: TGTGCCAGCAGCGTAGGGACAGGCACCTCTGGGGCCAGCGTCCTGACTTTC. Translation: CASSVGTGTSGASVLTF. Full variable domain (missing parts from reference TRBV11-3 and TRBJ2-6): EAGVVQSPRYKIIEKKQPVAFWCNPISGHNTLYWYLQNLGQGPELLIRYENEEAVDDSQLPKDRFSAERLKGVDSTLKIQPAELGDSAVYLCASSVGTGTSGASVLTFGAGSRLTVL.

This clonotype occurred many times. This sequence joins TRBV6-1 and TRBJ2-1; TRBD2 matches at 10 bases. The germline V gene encodes CDR1 MNHNS and CDR2 SASEGT. The CDR3 consists of 16 residues. J gave up 2 bases and V 6 bases, and 7 bases lay outside the gene matches. CDR3 residues: CASRGQREGPYNEQFF. The CDR3 nucleotides are TGTGCCAGCAGAGGCCAGCGGGAGGGCCCCTACAATGAGCAGTTCTTC.

Of note for this clonotype: A single base separates this from a much larger clone, so it may be a read error. V usage is TRBV20-1 and J usage is TRBJ1-2; no clear D gene. CDR3 length: 14 residues. Trimming took 1 base from V and 4 from J, leaving 13 bases between them. In germline, CDR1 is DFQATT, CDR2 SNEGSKA (reference sequence). The CDR3 DNA follows: TGCAGTGCTAGAGTCACGACAAGTAGCTATGGCTACACCTTC. Translating it yields CSARVTTSSYGYTF.

Notes on this clonotype: A read error may be the cause here, since a much bigger clone is one base away. The V gene is TRBV28, the J gene TRBJ2-1; no definite D call. Germline V gene sequence: CDR1 MDHEN, CDR2 SYDVKM. This CDR3 region has 16 residues. CDR3 nucleotides: TGTGCCGGCAGTTTGCCCAGCGCCAGGCCTGGCAATGAGCAGTTCTTC. Its translation: CAGSLPSARPGNEQFF.

This clonotype was observed a handful of times. This may be a read error: a much more frequent sequence differs by one nucleotide. The V call is TRBV5-6, the J call TRBJ1-1; D not resolved. Trimming pared 4 bases from V and 1 base from J, leaving 8 bases between. The CDR3 length is 13 residues. In germline, CDR1 is SGHDT, CDR2 YYEEEE. CDR3 bases: TGTGCCAGCAGCCGGGGATCGAACACTGAAGCTTTCTTT. Amino acid sequence: CASSRGSNTEAFF.

The rearrangement uses TRBV20-1 and TRBJ2-1; D may be TRBD2 (5 bases). Germline-derived CDR1 and CDR2 are DFQATT and SNEGSKA (reference sequence). This CDR3 comprises 15 residues. V was shortened by 0 bases and J by 6 bases, with 15 bases between the two germline ends. DNA for the CDR3: TGCAGTGCTAGAGATGGAGGTTCTCAAGTCAATGAGCAGTTCTTC. This gives the protein CSARDGGSQVNEQFF.

As regards this clonotype: An end of the junction differs from the germline gene, which may be a read error. The rearrangement joins TRBV2 to TRBJ2-3, with 11 bases identical to TRBD2. The V gene's germline CDR1 is SNHLY and CDR2 FYNNEI. The CDR3 has 17 residues. CDR3 nucleotide sequence: TGTGCCAGCAGTGGCACTAGCGGGGGTGTCGGCACAGATGCGCAGTATTTT. Translating gives CASSGTSGGVGTDAQYF. The full variable domain, in which reference TRBV2 and TRBJ2-3 provide the parts outside the CDR3, is EPEVTQTPSHQVTQMGQEVILRCVPISNHLYFYWYRQILGQKVEFLVSFYNNEISEKSEIFDDQFSVERPDGSNFTLKIRSTKLEDSAMYFCASSGTSGGVGTDAQYFGPGTRLTVL.

This clonotype has at least ten counts. This sequence joins TRBV28 and TRBJ2-4; 10 positions agree with TRBD2. This CDR3 has 13 amino acids. Losses at the gene ends were 6 bases for V and 7 bases for J; bases not matched to a gene: 3. Looked up from germline, CDR1 is MDHEN and CDR2 is SYDVKM. The DNA for the CDR3 is TGTGCCAGCAGCTATAGCGGGGGGAACATTCAGTACTTC. Translation gives CASSYSGGNIQYF.